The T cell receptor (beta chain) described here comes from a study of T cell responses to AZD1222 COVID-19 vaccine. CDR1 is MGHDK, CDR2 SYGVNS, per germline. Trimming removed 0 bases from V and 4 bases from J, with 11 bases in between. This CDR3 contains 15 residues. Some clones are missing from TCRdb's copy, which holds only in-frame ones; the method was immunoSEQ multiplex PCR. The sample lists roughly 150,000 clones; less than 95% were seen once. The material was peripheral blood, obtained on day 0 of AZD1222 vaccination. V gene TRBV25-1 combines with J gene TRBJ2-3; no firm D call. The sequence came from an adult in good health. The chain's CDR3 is CASSEYPGGADTQYF. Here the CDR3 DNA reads TGTGCCAGCAGTGAATACCCGGGTGGGGCAGATACGCAGTATTTT. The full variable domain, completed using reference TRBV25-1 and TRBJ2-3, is EADIYQTPRYLVIGTGKKITLECSQTMGHDKMYWYQQDPGMELHLIHYSYGVNSTEKGDLSSESTVSRIRTEHFPLTLESARPSHTSQYLCASSEYPGGADTQYFGPGTRLTVL.